Listed below are T cell receptor beta chains from one sample, sequenced in a study of cytomegalovirus exposure and HLA in healthy donors. The assay was immunoSEQ multiplex PCR, and TCRdb's table has in-frame clones only and misses some. The data contain some 95,000 clones, less than 80% of them seen just once; the ten biggest clones take up about 2%. Source material: PBMCs. The receptor set was obtained from a man aged 25-45 years in good health and CMV-seronegative. Each CDR3 is given with its conserved first and last residue. Fields, in order: V gene, clone size, J gene, D gene, CDR3 DNA, CDR3 protein. A D gene is named only where the DNA matches it firmly. Expanded clones are given a class, and other clones once, few, many or no size at all.

TRBV21-1	NA	TRBJ1-2	NA	TGTGCCAGCAACCCAAGACAGGTAACCTATGGCTACACCTTC	CASNPRQVTYGYTF
TRBV5-8	few	TRBJ1-1	NA	TGTGCCAGCAGCTTGGCAGGTAGAACTGAAGCTTTCTTT	CASSLAGRTEAFF
TRBV10-3	NA	TRBJ2-7	NA	TGTGCCATCAAGGAGGGGATTGGTTCCTACGAGCAGTACTTC	CAIKEGIGSYEQYF
TRBV4-1	NA	TRBJ2-3	TRBD2	TGCGCCAGCAGCCTTAGGGGAGGGCAATCGAGCGAATTT	CASSLRGGQSSEF
TRBV4-1	NA	TRBJ2-7	NA	TGCGCCAGCAGCCAAGGGGCCAACTACGAGCAGTACTTC	CASSQGANYEQYF
TRBV4-2	NA	TRBJ1-4	NA	TGTGCCAGCAAGGGACTCGCAACTAATGAAAAACTGTTTTTT	CASKGLATNEKLFF
TRBV12-5	NA	TRBJ2-1	TRBD2	TGTGCTAGTGGTCTCCGACTAGCGGGAGAGCATGAGCAGTTCTTC	CASGLRLAGEHEQFF
TRBV4-2	NA	TRBJ2-2	NA	TGTGCCAGCAGCCAAAGGACAGATAACACCGGGGAGCTGTTTTTT	CASSQRTDNTGELFF
TRBV5-4	many	TRBJ1-4	TRBD1	TGTGCCAGCAGCCCGACAGGGCCTAATGAAAAACTGTTTTTT	CASSPTGPNEKLFF
TRBV6-1	few	TRBJ2-1	TRBD2	TGTGCCAGCAGTGAAGGGCCTAGCGGAGGGGATGAGCAGTTCTTC	CASSEGPSGGDEQFF
TRBV2	NA	TRBJ1-1	NA	TGTGCCAGCAGTGTAAAAGAGTTTGAAGCTTTCTTT	CASSVKEFEAFF